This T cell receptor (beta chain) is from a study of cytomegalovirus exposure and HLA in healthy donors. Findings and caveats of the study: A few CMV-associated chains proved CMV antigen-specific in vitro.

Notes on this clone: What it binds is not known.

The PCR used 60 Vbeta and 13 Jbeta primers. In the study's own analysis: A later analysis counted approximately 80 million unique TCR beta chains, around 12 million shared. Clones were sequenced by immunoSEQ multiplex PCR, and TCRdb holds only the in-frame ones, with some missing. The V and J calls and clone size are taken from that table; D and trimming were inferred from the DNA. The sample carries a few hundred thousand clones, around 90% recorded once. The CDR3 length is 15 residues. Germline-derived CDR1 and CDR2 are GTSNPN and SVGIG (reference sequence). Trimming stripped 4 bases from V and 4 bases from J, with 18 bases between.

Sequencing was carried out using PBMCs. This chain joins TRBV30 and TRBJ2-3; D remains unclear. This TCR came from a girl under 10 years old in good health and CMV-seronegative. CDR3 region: CAWTLRGLIADTQYF. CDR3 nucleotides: TGTGCCTGGACACTAAGAGGCCTTATAGCAGATACGCAGTATTTT.